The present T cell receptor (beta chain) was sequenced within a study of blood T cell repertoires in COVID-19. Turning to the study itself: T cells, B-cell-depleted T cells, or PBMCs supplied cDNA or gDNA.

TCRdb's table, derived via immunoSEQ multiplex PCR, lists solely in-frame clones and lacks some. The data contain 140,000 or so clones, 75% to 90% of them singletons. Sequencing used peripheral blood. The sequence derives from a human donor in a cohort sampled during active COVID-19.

The CDR3 sequence: CAISEGLAMGTQYF. DNA for the CDR3: TGTGCCATCAGTGAGGGACTAGCGATGGGGACCCAGTACTTC. The chain employs TRBV10-3 and TRBJ2-5; 9 nucleotides line up with TRBD2. Losses at the gene ends were 2 bases for V and 7 bases for J; bases not matched to a gene: 5. Germline V CDR1 and CDR2: ENHRY, SYGVKD. There are 14 residues in the CDR3.